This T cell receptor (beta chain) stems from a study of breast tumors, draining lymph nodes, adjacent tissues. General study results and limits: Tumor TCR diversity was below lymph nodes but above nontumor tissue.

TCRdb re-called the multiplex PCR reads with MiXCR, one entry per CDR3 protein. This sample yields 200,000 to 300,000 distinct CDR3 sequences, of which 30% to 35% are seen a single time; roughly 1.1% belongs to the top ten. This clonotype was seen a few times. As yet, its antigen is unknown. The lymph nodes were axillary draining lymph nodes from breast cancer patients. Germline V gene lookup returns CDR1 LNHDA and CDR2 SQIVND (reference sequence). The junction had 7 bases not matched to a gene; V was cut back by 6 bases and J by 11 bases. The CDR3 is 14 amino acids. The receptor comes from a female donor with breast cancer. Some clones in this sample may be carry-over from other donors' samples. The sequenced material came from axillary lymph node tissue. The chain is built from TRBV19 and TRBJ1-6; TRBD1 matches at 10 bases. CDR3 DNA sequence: TGTGCCAGTAGAGGGACAGGGGACCAGCCACCCCTCCACTTT. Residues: CASRGTGDQPPLHF.